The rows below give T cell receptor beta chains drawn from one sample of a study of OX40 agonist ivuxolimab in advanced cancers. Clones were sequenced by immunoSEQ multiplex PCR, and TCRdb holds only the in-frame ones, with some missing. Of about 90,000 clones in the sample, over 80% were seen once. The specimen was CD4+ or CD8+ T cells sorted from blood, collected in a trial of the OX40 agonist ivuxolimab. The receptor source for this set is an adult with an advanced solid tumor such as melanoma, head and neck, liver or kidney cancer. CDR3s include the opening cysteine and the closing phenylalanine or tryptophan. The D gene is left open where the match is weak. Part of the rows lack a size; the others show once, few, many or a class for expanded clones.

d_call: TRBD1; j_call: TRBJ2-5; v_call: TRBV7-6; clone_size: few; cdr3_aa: CASSKDRVEETQYF; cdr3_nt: TGTGCCAGCAGCAAGGACAGGGTCGAAGAGACCCAGTACTTC
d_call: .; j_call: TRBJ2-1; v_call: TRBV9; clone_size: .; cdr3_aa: CASSGGRLNEQFF; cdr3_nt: TGTGCCAGCAGTGGGGGGAGGCTAAATGAGCAGTTCTTC
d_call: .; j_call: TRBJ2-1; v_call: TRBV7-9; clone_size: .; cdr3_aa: CASSLGAGTYNEQFF; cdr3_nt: TGTGCCAGCAGCTTAGGGGCGGGCACCTACAATGAGCAGTTCTTC
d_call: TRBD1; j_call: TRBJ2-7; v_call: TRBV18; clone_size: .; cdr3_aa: CASSPDRGELHEQYF; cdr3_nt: TGTGCCAGCTCACCAGACAGGGGTGAATTGCACGAGCAGTACTTC
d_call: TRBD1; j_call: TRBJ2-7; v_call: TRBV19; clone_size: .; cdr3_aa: CASSERQGYEQYF; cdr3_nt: TGTGCCAGTAGTGAAAGACAGGGTTACGAGCAGTACTTC
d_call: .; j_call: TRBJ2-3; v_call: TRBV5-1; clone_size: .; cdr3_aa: CASSLVGGGTDTQYF; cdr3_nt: TGCGCCAGCAGCCTGGTAGGGGGAGGCACAGATACGCAGTATTTT
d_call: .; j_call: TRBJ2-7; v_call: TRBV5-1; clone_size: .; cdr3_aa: CASSLGLLPSYEQYF; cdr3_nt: TGCGCCAGCAGCTTGGGACTCCTCCCCTCCTACGAGCAGTACTTC
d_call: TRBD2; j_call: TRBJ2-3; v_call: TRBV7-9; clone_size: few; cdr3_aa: CASSLAGGADTQYF; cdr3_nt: TGTGCCAGCAGCTTAGCGGGAGGGGCAGATACGCAGTATTTT
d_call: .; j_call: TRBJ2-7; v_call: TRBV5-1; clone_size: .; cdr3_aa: CASSRGYEQYF; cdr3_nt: TGCGCCAGCAGCAGGGGTTACGAGCAGTACTTC
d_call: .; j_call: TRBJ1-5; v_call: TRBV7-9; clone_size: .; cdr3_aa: CASSSDSSNQPQHF; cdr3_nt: TGTGCCAGCAGTTCCGACAGTAGCAATCAGCCCCAGCATTTT
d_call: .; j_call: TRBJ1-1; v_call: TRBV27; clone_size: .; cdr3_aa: CASSLSGEGGTEAFF; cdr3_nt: TGTGCCAGCAGTTTAAGTGGGGAGGGAGGAACTGAAGCTTTCTTT
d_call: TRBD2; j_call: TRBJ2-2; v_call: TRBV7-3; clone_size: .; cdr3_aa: CASSLMGSGLTGELFF; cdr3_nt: TGTGCCAGCAGCTTAATGGGTAGCGGGCTCACCGGGGAGCTGTTTTTT
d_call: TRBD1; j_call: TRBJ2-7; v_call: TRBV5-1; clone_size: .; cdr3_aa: CASSLPNEGQGAYEQYF; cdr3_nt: TGCGCCAGCAGCTTGCCGAACGAGGGACAGGGGGCCTACGAGCAGTACTTC
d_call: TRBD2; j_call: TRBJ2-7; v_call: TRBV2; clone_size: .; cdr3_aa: CASSETGLAGYEQYF; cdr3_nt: TGTGCCAGCAGTGAGACGGGACTAGCGGGATACGAGCAGTACTTC
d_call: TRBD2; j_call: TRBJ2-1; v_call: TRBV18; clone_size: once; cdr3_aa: CASSPPSGSSYNEQFF; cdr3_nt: TGTGCCAGCTCACCACCGAGCGGGAGCTCCTACAATGAGCAGTTCTTC
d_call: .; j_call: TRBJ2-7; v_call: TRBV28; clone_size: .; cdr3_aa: CASSQTGQLYEQYF; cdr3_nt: TGTGCCAGCAGCCAGACGGGACAATTATACGAGCAGTACTTC
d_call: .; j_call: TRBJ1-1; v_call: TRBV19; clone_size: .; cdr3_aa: CASSIARGDTEAFF; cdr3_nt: TGTGCCAGTAGTATAGCTCGGGGGGACACTGAAGCTTTCTTT
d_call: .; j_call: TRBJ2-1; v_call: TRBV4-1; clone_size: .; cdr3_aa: CASSQDGGNEQFF; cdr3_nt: TGCGCCAGCAGCCAAGACGGGGGCAATGAGCAGTTCTTC
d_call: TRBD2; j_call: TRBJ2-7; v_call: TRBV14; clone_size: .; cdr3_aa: CASSQGPSGTYEQYF; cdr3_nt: TGTGCCAGCAGCCAAGGTCCTAGCGGGACATACGAGCAGTACTTC
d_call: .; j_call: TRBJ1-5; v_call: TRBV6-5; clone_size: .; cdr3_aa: CASSDRYSNQPQHF; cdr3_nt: TGTGCCAGCAGTGACAGGTATAGCAATCAGCCCCAGCATTTT
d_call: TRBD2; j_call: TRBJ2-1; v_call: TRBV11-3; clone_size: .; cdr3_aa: CATGGGSSSYNEQFF; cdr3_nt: TGTGCCACTGGGGGGGGATCGAGCTCCTACAATGAGCAGTTCTTC
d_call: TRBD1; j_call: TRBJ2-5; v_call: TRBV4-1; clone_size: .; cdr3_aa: CASSQPGQTQETQYF; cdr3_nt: TGCGCCAGCAGCCAACCGGGACAGACTCAAGAGACCCAGTACTTC
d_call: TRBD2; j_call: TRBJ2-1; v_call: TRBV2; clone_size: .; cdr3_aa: CASRQKREGSSSYNEQFF; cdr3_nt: TGTGCCAGCAGGCAAAAGCGGGAGGGCTCTAGCTCCTACAATGAGCAGTTCTTC
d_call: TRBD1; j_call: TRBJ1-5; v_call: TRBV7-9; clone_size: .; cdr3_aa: CASSLEGTGDQPQHF; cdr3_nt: TGTGCCAGCAGCTTAGAAGGGACAGGGGATCAGCCCCAGCATTTT
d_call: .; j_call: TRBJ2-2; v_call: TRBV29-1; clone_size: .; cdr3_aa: CSVLWTRRGTGELFF; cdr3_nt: TGCAGCGTTTTGTGGACAAGGAGGGGCACCGGGGAGCTGTTTTTT
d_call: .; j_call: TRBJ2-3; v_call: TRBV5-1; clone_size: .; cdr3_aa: CASSLETGLADTQYF; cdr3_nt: TGCGCCAGCAGCTTGGAAACAGGTTTGGCAGATACGCAGTATTTT
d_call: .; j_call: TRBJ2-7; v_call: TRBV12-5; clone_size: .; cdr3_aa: CASGSRGEQYF; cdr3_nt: TGTGCTAGTGGGTCACGGGGCGAGCAGTACTTC
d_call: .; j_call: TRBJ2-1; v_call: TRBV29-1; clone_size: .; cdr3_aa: CSVSGSYNEQFF; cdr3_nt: TGCAGCGTTAGCGGCTCCTACAATGAGCAGTTCTTC
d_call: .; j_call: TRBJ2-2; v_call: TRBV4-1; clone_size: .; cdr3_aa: CASSLAFGELFF; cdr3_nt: TGCGCCAGCAGCCTCGCCTTCGGGGAGCTGTTTTTT
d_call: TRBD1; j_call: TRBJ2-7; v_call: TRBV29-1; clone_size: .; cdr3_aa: CSVAGQGVYEQYF; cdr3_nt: TGCAGCGTTGCAGGCCAGGGGGTATACGAGCAGTACTTC
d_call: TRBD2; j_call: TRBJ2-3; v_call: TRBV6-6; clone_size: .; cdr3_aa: CASSSPSGRDTQYF; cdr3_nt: TGTGCCAGCAGTAGTCCTAGCGGAAGAGATACGCAGTATTTT
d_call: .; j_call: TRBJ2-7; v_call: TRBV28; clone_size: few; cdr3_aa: CASSFDVGIYEQYF; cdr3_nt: TGTGCCAGCAGTTTTGACGTTGGCATCTACGAGCAGTACTTC
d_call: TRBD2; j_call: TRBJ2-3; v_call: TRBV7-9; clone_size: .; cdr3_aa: CASRRLATSTDTQYF; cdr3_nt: TGTGCCAGCAGAAGACTAGCGACTAGCACAGATACGCAGTATTTT
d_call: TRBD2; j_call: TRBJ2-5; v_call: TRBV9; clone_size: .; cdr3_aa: CASSGGTTFQETQYF; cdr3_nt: TGTGCCAGCAGCGGCGGGACTACCTTCCAAGAGACCCAGTACTTC
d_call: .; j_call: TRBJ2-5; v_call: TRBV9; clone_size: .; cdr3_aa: CASSVAGGFQETQYF; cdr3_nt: TGTGCCAGCAGCGTAGCAGGCGGGTTCCAAGAGACCCAGTACTTC
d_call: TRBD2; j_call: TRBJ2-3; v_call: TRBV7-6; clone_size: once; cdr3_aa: CASSPGTSGRADTQYF; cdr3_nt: TGTGCCAGCAGCCCCGGGACTAGCGGGAGAGCAGATACGCAGTATTTT
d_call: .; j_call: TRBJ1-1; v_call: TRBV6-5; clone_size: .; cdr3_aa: CASSDNTEAFF; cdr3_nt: TGTGCCAGCAGTGACAACACTGAAGCTTTCTTT
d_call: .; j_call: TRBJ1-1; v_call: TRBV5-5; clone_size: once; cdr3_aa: CASSLFIRVVNTEAFF; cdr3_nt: TGTGCCAGCAGCTTGTTCATTCGGGTCGTAAACACTGAAGCTTTCTTT
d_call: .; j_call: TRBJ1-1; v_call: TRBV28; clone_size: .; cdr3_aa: CASSPAGGTEAFF; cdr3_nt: TGTGCCAGCAGCCCAGCGGGAGGCACTGAAGCTTTCTTT
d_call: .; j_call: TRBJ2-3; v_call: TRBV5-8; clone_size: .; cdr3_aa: CASSLSGTDTQYF; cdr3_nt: TGTGCCAGCAGCTTGAGCGGCACAGATACGCAGTATTTT
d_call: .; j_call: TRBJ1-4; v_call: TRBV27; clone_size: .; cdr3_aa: CASSFRTGEKLFF; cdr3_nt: TGTGCCAGCAGTTTCCGGACGGGCGAAAAACTGTTTTTT